This T cell receptor (beta chain) is drawn from a study of T-cell memory formation after mild COVID-19. The CDR3 is 13 residues long. Per germline, CDR1 SGHNT and CDR2 YYREEE (reference sequence). Trimming removed 1 base from V and 7 bases from J, with 12 bases in between. TCRdb re-called the 5' RACE reads through MiXCR, storing one row per CDR3 protein. The sample yields 250,000 to 300,000 distinct CDR3 sequences, over 7% seen once. Sequenced input: PBMCs or a T cell subset sorted from them (not recorded which). The chain is built from TRBV5-4 and TRBJ2-7; tentatively, D is TRBD1 or TRBD2 (6 bases each). The clonotype comes from a man younger than 35 who had mild COVID-19 (a few samples of this study predate the infection). Cell type and time point are not known. CDR3 loop: CASSLWGAGEQYF. Written as DNA, the CDR3 is TGTGCCAGCAGCTTGTGGGGGGCGGGTGAGCAGTACTTC.